The rows below give T cell receptor beta chains drawn from one sample of a study of T cell repertoires in cytomegalovirus infection. TCRdb analysed the reads with MiXCR anew, one entry per CDR3 protein. Of some 350,000 distinct CDR3 sequences in the sample, about a sixth were seen once. The specimen sequenced was PBMCs. The receptors originated from a human donor in good health (CMV status not recorded). Some clones in this sample may be carry-over from other donors' samples. Both conserved end residues are part of each CDR3. A D gene is named only where the DNA matches it firmly. Expanded clones get a size class; other rows say once, few or many, or leave the size out.

v_gene,abundance,j_gene,d_gene,CDR3nt,CDR3aa
TRBV28,NA,TRBJ2-7,NA,TGTGCCAGCAGTCCATACCCGAAATCGTGGAGGTACGAGCAGTACTTC,CASSPYPKSWRYEQYF
TRBV19,NA,TRBJ2-7,NA,TGTGCCAGTAGTACGGGACTGGGGAAGCGGGAGCAGTACTTC,CASSTGLGKREQYF
TRBV18,NA,TRBJ1-2,NA,TGTGCCAGCTCACCAATCGGAGGATTCTATGGCTACACCTTC,CASSPIGGFYGYTF
TRBV12-3/TRBV12-4,once,TRBJ1-2,NA,TGTGCCAGCAGTTTGGGAGACAGACCCATCTATGGCTACACCTTC,CASSLGDRPIYGYTF
TRBV29-1,few,TRBJ2-7,NA,TGCAGCGTTAGGGTTGGGGAGCAGTACTTC,CSVRVGEQYF
TRBV4-3,few,TRBJ2-5,TRBD2,TGCGCCAGCAGCCAAGATAGCGGGGAAAGCCAAGAGACCCAGTACTTC,CASSQDSGESQETQYF
TRBV2,NA,TRBJ1-3,NA,TGTGCCAGCAGTGCGGTAGGGAGAAACACCATATATTTT,CASSAVGRNTIYF
TRBV12-3/TRBV12-4,NA,TRBJ2-7,NA,TGTGCCAGCAAGTTCGGAAATTCCCTCGGAGAGCAGTACTTC,CASKFGNSLGEQYF
TRBV5-1,few,TRBJ1-1,TRBD1,TGCGCCAGCAGCCCCGGGACAGGTGGGGACACTGAAGCTTTCTTT,CASSPGTGGDTEAFF
TRBV20-1,NA,TRBJ1-1,NA,TGCAGTGCTAGAATTGGCCAGAACACTGAAGCTTTCTTT,CSARIGQNTEAFF
TRBV7-6,many,TRBJ1-2,NA,TGTGCCAGCAGGGATAGGGGCATTCTAAGTGGCTACACCTTC,CASRDRGILSGYTF
TRBV7-2,many,TRBJ2-3,TRBD1,TGTGCCAGCAGCTTAGCGGGGGACAGACAGTACACAGATACGCAGTATTTT,CASSLAGDRQYTDTQYF
TRBV7-2,many,TRBJ1-1,TRBD1,TGTGCCAGCAGCTTTGATACCCTGGGACAGGGGGCGCGGACTGAAGCTTTCTTT,CASSFDTLGQGARTEAFF
TRBV10-3,NA,TRBJ2-5,TRBD2,TGTGCCATCAGTGCCCTAGCGGGGGGGCGCGAGACCCAGTACTTC,CAISALAGGRETQYF